This TCR beta chain is drawn from a study of T cell repertoires in cytomegalovirus infection. Study summary: The authors used CMV epitopes that were HLA-C-restricted (recently identified) and HLA-B-restricted (well studied).

This clonotype was recorded many times. The antigen is not known. From the reads, TCRdb called clonotypes with MiXCR, one entry per CDR3 protein. The table has 680,000 or so distinct CDR3 sequences, around 35% seen once; the top ten hold roughly 18%. The CDR3 consists of 14 residues. Germline V gene lookup returns CDR1 SGHTA and CDR2 FQGNSA. Trimming took 8 bases from V and 0 from J; bases not matched to a gene: 6. The source was cultured PBMCs, collected from culture after CMV antigen stimulation. The chain is built from TRBV7-2 and TRBJ2-5; TRBD2 aligns across 7 bases. The receptor's source is a human donor in good health (CMV status not recorded). Some clones in this sample may be carry-over from other donors' samples. DNA of the CDR3: TGTGCCAGCTCCGGGACTACCCACCAAGAGACCCAGTACTTC. Protein sequence: CASSGTTHQETQYF. The full variable domain, with the rest looked up from reference TRBV7-2 and TRBJ2-5, is GAGVSQSPSNKVTEKGKDVELRCDPISGHTALYWYRQSLGQGLEFLIYFQGNSAPDKSGLPSDRFSAERTGGSVSTLTIQRTQQEDSAVYLCASSGTTHQETQYFGPGTRLLVL.